This TCR beta chain was observed in a study of shared clonotypes between healthy human individuals (dated by TCRdb to 2018 to 2021). Regarding the study in general: Two women and three men aged 18 to 49 years were included in the cohort. Blood TCR repertoires of about five healthy adults were deeply sequenced to estimate repertoire size and the extent of clonotype sharing between individuals. Leukapheresis yielded between about 0.85 and 9.5 billion PBMCs per donor. Libraries were prepared and TCR repertoires were sequenced by different laboratories using diverse techniques, in order to increase sequencing depth and limit assay-specific biases. Per donor, three plates each were used for CD4 naive and CD4 memory, two for CD8 naive, and one for CD8 memory. On the study overall, not on this receptor specifically: Sharing across several donors was observed for 5% to 6.5% of naive CD4, under 4% of naive CD8, roughly 2.4% of memory CD4, and roughly 0.4% of memory CD8 clonotypes. Based on pairwise subsampling, the degree of clonotype sharing among donors was expected to be affected by sequencing depth. The small number of donors limited the genetic and exposure-history diversity represented. Incomplete sequencing was indicated by rarefaction of sorted-subset datasets, despite the large sequencing depth. Higher generation probabilities were observed for clonotypes shared by all four sorted-subset donors than for non-shared clonotypes. Sampling was limited to blood, and TCR repertoires in tissue likely differ from TCR repertoires in blood. Naive subsets generally had larger estimated clonotype richness than memory subsets.

In regard to this clone: Its antigen is currently not known. There are no base qualities to consult, and no much larger clone falls within one base. Other DNA sequences from this sample encode an identical CDR3 as well.

Donors were healthy HIV-negative adults with no recently reported acute infections or vaccinations. Every donor was a Caucasian adult residing in Nashville, Tennessee, USA. CD4+ T cells were enriched by magnetic negative selection; naive cells were then positively selected on CD45RA, and the negative fraction formed the memory subset. Blood was obtained by leukapheresis, after which PBMCs were separated by Ficoll-Histopaque density gradient centrifugation and cryopreserved in liquid nitrogen vapor phase. Purity and quantity of every magnetically sorted T cell population were checked by analytical flow cytometry. Genomic DNA was isolated from every sorted fraction and measured by UV absorbance on a Nanodrop 2000c. V gives up 0 bases and J gives up 1 base, and the segment between their germline ends measures 13 bases. For CDR1 and CDR2, the germline V gene lists SGHRS and YFSETQ. Reading from cysteine to phenylalanine, the CDR3 counts 16 amino acids. This entry keeps only the CDR3 DNA: 48 bases, framed from base 1.

Using the deep immunoSEQ assay, multiplex PCR amplified TCR CDR3 regions from genomic DNA. Extracted genomic DNA from each cell subset was spread evenly across all wells of several immunoSEQ 96-well plates, with each plate serving as a replicate. Each replicate PCR for sorted subsets received around 200 ng genomic DNA, equal to about 30,000 T cell genomes. The purified libraries were quantified using a Qubit 3.0 fluorometer, sized with a Bioanalyzer 2100, and then quantified again using the KAPA Library Quantification kit. Every immunoSEQ 96-well plate was sequenced on a dedicated single-read 150-cycle Illumina NextSeq 550 flow cell. Per the authors' processing: Because the immunoSEQ output held only junctional sequences and lacked quality scores, the filtering could not match the filtering applied to full-length reads. To assign V/J genes and CDR3, sequences were annotated against IMGT germline references using PyIR, a Python wrapper for IgBLAST v1.9. Reads were removed for weak V/J assignments (E-value above 1e-6), missing CDR3, stop codons, out-of-frame junctions, or ambiguous translated residues. V3J clonotypes were defined as sequences sharing an identical inferred V gene, J gene, and CDR3 amino acid sequence. Percentage overlap between repertoires was computed as shared unique clonotypes divided by the size of the smaller repertoire. RTK rarefaction, the Chao1 estimator, and Recon v2.1 estimates of unobserved clonotypes were used to assess repertoire richness. For all TCRbeta clonotypes obtained by the gDNA method from four donors, generation probabilities were computed with OLGA. Drawn from immuneACCESS, this table holds only the in-frame rearrangements with V and J called that TCRdb kept. Clones are partly lost; checked studies trace under half to an unresolved V gene and leave the rest unexplained. V and J calls plus clone size are reproduced from that table; the DNA served to infer D and trimming. Within this sample are under 600,000 clones, with 90% to 97% of them counted one time only. The ten largest clones represent approximately 0.06% of the sample.

The sample was naive CD4+ T cells sorted from blood. Per the publication, the cell subset or site label means: CD45RA+ positively selected. The chain was built from TRBV5-1 and TRBJ1-2, with TRBD1 as a weak D call on 5 bases. The TCR comes from a woman in her twenties or thirties in good health. The DNA reads TGCGCCAGCAGCTTGGTCTCGGGGGAAGGTAACTATGGCTACACCTTC. Its translation is CASSLVSGEGNYGYTF. With the rest looked up from the reference TRBV5-1 and TRBJ1-2 genes rather than sequenced, the full variable domain is KAGVTQTPRYLIKTRGQQVTLSCSPISGHRSVSWYQQTPGQGLQFLFEYFSETQRNKGNFPGRFSGRQFSNSRSEMNVSTLELGDSALYLCASSLVSGEGNYGYTFGSGTRLTVV.